This T cell receptor beta chain emerged from a study of radiation and T cells in renal cell carcinoma. In the study overall: Nephrectomy followed 15 Gy stereotactic body radiation by 4 weeks.

Sequenced by immunoSEQ multiplex PCR; TCRdb stores in-frame clones only, minus some. There are some 72,000 clones in the sample; roughly 87% occur only once, and 5.8% lies in the top ten. Time point described: blood 2 weeks post-SBRT. The sample's treatment: 15 Gy SBRT to primary tumor, nephrectomy 4 weeks later. Comments on this clone: The antigen is undetermined.

General observations from the study: In blood, top tumor clones expanded by 2 weeks, shrinking by 4. Pretreatment tumor biopsies were lacking, so baseline clonotypes are unknown.

The sequence derives from a man between 60 and 70 years old with renal cell carcinoma. The source material was blood, sampled from a patient whose treatment included radiotherapy and nephrectomy.

CDR3 region: CASAELLSGTNTDTQYF. DNA of the CDR3: TGCGCCAGCGCCGAGCTTCTTAGCGGGACAAACACAGATACGCAGTATTTT. The genes are TRBV10-1 and TRBJ2-3, with 8 bases identical to TRBD2. CDR1 and CDR2 from the germline V gene are WNHNN and SYGVQD (reference sequence). This CDR3 region has 17 residues. With 8 bases clipped from V and 2 bases from J, the junction kept 15 bases outside the gene matches.